The 12 T cell receptor beta chains given below trace back to one sample, sequenced in a study of long-term antiretroviral therapy in people with HIV. Investigators performed immunoSEQ version v3.0 at survey level. Here immunoSEQ multiplex PCR was the method, and the copy in TCRdb shows in-frame clones only, minus some. Among over 9,000 clones listed, approximately 82% were seen once. Source: unsorted PBMCs, taken 1.2 years after starting antiretroviral therapy. These TCRs come from a man between 35 and 55 years old with HIV.

The rearrangement joins TRBV11-2 to TRBJ1-6, with D possibly TRBD1 on 5 matching bases. V lost 0 bases to trimming and J lost 0 bases, with 15 bases between them. The CDR3 spans 19 residues. The V gene's germline CDR1 is SGHAT and CDR2 FQNNGV. CDR3 loop: CASSLEGWPGSSYNSPLHF. CDR3 DNA sequence: TGTGCCAGCAGCTTAGAAGGGTGGCCAGGGAGCTCCTATAATTCACCCCTCCACTTT.

This clone has just a few counts. This chain uses TRBV6-6 with TRBJ1-3; D is unclear. Germline V lookup: CDR1 MNHNY, CDR2 SVGAGI (reference sequence). Trimming stripped 7 bases from V and 1 base from J, with 11 bases between. This CDR3 spans 14 amino acids. The CDR3 protein is CASNPDLSGNTIYF. The CDR3 nucleotides read TGTGCCAGCAACCCGGACCTTTCTGGAAACACCATATATTTT.

The V gene is TRBV5-4, the J gene TRBJ2-6; a weak D match, TRBD2 (5 bases). Germline CDR1 reads SGHNT; CDR2 reads YYREEE (reference sequence). The V and J ends lost 4 bases and 5 bases respectively, with 19 bases between them. CDR3 length equals 17 residues. CDR3: CASSPPPGGSRANVLTF. DNA for the CDR3: TGTGCCAGCAGCCCCCCCCCTGGAGGCAGTAGGGCCAACGTCCTGACTTTC.

The V and J genes are TRBV5-1 and TRBJ1-2; tentatively, D is TRBD1 (6 bases). Trimming took off 0 bases at V and 2 bases at J, with 14 bases between the two ends. The CDR3 length is 16 residues. Germline values: CDR1 SGHRS, CDR2 YFSETQ. In DNA form, the CDR3 reads TGCGCCAGCAGCTTGGCATCCGGGGGCGAAAACTATGGCTACACCTTC. It translates to CASSLASGGENYGYTF.

This clone was picked up a small number of times. The genes are TRBV5-1 and TRBJ1-6; 9 bases map to TRBD1. Losses at the gene ends were 5 bases for V and 8 bases for J; bases not matched to a gene: 11. CDR3 size: 16 residues. CDR1 and CDR2 from the germline V gene are SGHRS and YFSETQ. The CDR3: CASRSSQTGGYSPLHF. CDR3 nucleotide sequence: TGCGCCAGCAGATCATCACAGACAGGGGGGTATTCACCCCTCCACTTT. Variable domain in full (rest from reference TRBV5-1 and TRBJ1-6): KAGVTQTPRYLIKTRGQQVTLSCSPISGHRSVSWYQQTPGQGLQFLFEYFSETQRNKGNFPGRFSGRQFSNSRSEMNVSTLELGDSALYLCASRSSQTGGYSPLHFGNGTRLTVT.

This chain links TRBV5-6 with TRBJ1-6, with D unresolved. V shed 1 base and J shed 7 bases, with 12 bases lying between them. CDR3 size: 15 residues. Germline V lookup: CDR1 SGHDT, CDR2 YYEEEE. In DNA form, the CDR3 reads TGTGCCAGCAGCTTGAGAACCAACGGAAATTCACCCCTCCACTTT. Translating gives CASSLRTNGNSPLHF.

This clone showed up just a few times. This chain links TRBV2 with TRBJ2-1, with 10 bases identical to TRBD1. Germline CDR1 is SNHLY and CDR2 is FYNNEI. Trimming at V came to 4 bases and at J to 8 bases, leaving 17 bases not matched to a gene. The CDR3 is 18 amino acids. CDR3 residues: CASSGDRGKALLSHEQFF. CDR3 DNA sequence: TGTGCCAGCAGTGGGGACAGGGGTAAGGCCCTATTGAGCCATGAGCAGTTCTTC.

The chain links TRBV4-3 to TRBJ2-7, with 11 bases aligning to TRBD1. Germline V gene lookup returns CDR1 LGHNA and CDR2 YSLEER. The length of the CDR3 is 15 residues. V shed 1 base and J 4 bases; nucleotides not matched to a gene: 3. CDR3 DNA: TGCGCCAGCAGCCAAGGGGACAGGGGGAATTACGAGCAGTACTTC. It specifies CASSQGDRGNYEQYF.

This sequence joins TRBV7-2 and TRBJ2-2; D call uncertain. Per the germline V gene, CDR1 is SGHTA and CDR2 is FQGNSA. The V end lost 5 bases, the J end lost 0 bases, and 4 bases lay between the germline ends. There are 13 residues in the CDR3. CDR3 nucleotide sequence: TGTGCCAGCAGCACGGCGAACACCGGGGAGCTGTTTTTT. It specifies CASSTANTGELFF.

A few counts support this clone. CDR3 region: CASSYTGPNTEAFF. Here the CDR3 DNA reads TGCGCCAGCAGTTATACAGGACCGAACACTGAAGCTTTCTTT. V usage is TRBV5-1 and J usage is TRBJ1-1, with D possibly TRBD1 on 5 matching bases. The germline V gene encodes CDR1 SGHRS and CDR2 YFSETQ. Trimming took 5 bases from V and 1 from J, leaving 12 bases between them. The CDR3 runs 14 residues.

This clone occurred once. The J gene is TRBJ2-2, the V gene TRBV7-9; no firm D call. Germline CDR1 and CDR2: SEHNR and FQNEAQ (reference sequence). V lost 5 bases, J lost 13 bases, and 14 bases lay in between. The CDR3 spans 12 residues. The CDR3 DNA reads TGTGCCAGCAGCCCCTCAAGGGATTGGCTGTTTTTT. Translation: CASSPSRDWLFF.

J is TRBJ2-3 and V is TRBV20-1; no definite D call. The length of the CDR3 is 10 residues. Trimming took off 3 bases at V and 6 bases at J, with 4 bases between the two ends. Germline CDR1 DFQATT, CDR2 SNEGSKA (reference sequence). Here the CDR3 DNA reads TGCAGTGCTAGTAGTGATACGCAGTATTTT. Translation gives CSASSDTQYF.